The 13 T cell receptor beta chains below come from one sample, sequenced in a study of T cell clonality in common variable immunodeficiency. Clones were read by immunoSEQ multiplex PCR, and TCRdb kept only the in-frame ones, dropping some. The sample holds tens of thousands of clones, and no clone turns up only once. The specimen sequenced was peripheral blood mononuclear cells. The receptors originated from a person aged 18 to 75 in good health.

This clone was found many times. Read coverage stops 3 residues before the CDR3 terminus; the germline J gene supplies the remainder. The chain has TRBV6-7 and TRBJ2-3; D perhaps matches TRBD1 (6 bases). TRBV6-7 is identified as an open reading frame with a role that is uncertain. V was clipped by 1 base and J by 0 bases, with 11 bases between them. The CDR3 consists of 16 residues. CDR3 bases read: TGTGCCAGCAGTTACTGGACAGCCTCTAGCACAGATACG. Translation: CASSYWTASSTDT. The whole CDR3 is CASSYWTASSTDTQYF.

This clone was seen ten or more times. The CDR3 end is not reached by the read, which stops 3 residues before it; the germline J gene fills it in. The J gene is TRBJ2-1, the V gene TRBV6-4, with D hard to call. Germline V gives CDR1 MRHNA, CDR2 SNTAGT. The CDR3 contains 12 residues. Trimming shortened V by 11 bases and J by 0 bases, and 8 bases separated the two germline ends. This CDR3 is CAVRSSYNEQFF. The DNA read from the CDR3 is TGTGCCGTCAGGAGCTCCTACAATGAG.

The table lists this clone with many counts. The read ends 3 residues before the CDR3 terminus; that terminus is restored from the germline J gene. The gene calls are TRBV5-4 and TRBJ2-7, with 12 bases matching TRBD2. The CDR3 has 15 residues. Unmatched junction bases numbered 7, after V lost 3 bases and J lost 6 bases. Germline V gene lookup returns CDR1 SGHNT and CDR2 YYREEE (reference sequence). CDR3 sequence: CASSSRTSGNSEQYF. CDR3 DNA, as far as it was read: TGTGCCAGCAGCTCGCGGACTAGCGGGAATAGCGAG.

This clone has at least ten counts. The read falls 3 residues short of the CDR3 end, and the missing part is taken from the germline J gene. The chain combines TRBV28 with TRBJ1-5; TRBD1 agrees at 11 bases. Per germline, CDR1 MDHEN and CDR2 SYDVKM. The trim removed 7 bases at V and 9 bases at J, leaving 14 bases unmatched. The CDR3 extends over 16 amino acids. The CDR3 region is CASTGHGTGGARPQHF. Partial CDR3 DNA: TGTGCCAGCACAGGACACGGGACAGGGGGTGCCCGGCCC.

There are many counts of this clone. The read stops 3 residues short of the end of the CDR3; the missing end is completed from the germline J gene. This chain joins TRBV5-6 and TRBJ2-2, with 9 bases that match TRBD1. Losses at the gene ends were 4 bases for V and 7 bases for J; bases not matched to a gene: 8. Germline V gene sequence: CDR1 SGHDT, CDR2 YYEEEE. The CDR3 contains 15 residues. The sequenced part of the CDR3 DNA is TGTGCCAGCAGCCCCGGGACAGGGAAGGACGGGGAG. This sequence encodes CASSPGTGKDGE. The complete CDR3 reads CASSPGTGKDGELFF. The full variable domain, its missing parts supplied by reference TRBV5-6 and TRBJ2-2, is DAGVTQSPTHLIKTRGQQVTLRCSPKSGHDTVSWYQQALGQGPQFIFQYYEEEERQRGNFPDRFSGHQFPNYSSELNVNALLLGDSALYLCASSPGTGKDGELFFGEGSRLTVL.

This clone came up many times. The read terminates 3 residues before the CDR3 end, so the remaining end is supplied by the germline J gene. The rearrangement links TRBV19 to TRBJ2-7; 8 positions agree with TRBD1. The germline V gene has CDR1 LNHDA and CDR2 SQIVND (reference sequence). V dropped 6 bases and J dropped 5; count of bases not matched to a gene: 12. This CDR3 spans 15 amino acids. The covered CDR3 bases are TGTGCCAGTAGACCAACCTGGACAGGGCGACACGAG. This encodes CASRPTWTGRHE. The entire CDR3 reads CASRPTWTGRHEQYF. The complete variable domain, with remaining parts taken from reference TRBV19 and TRBJ2-7, reads DGGITQSPKYLFRKEGQNVTLSCEQNLNHDAMYWYRQDPGQGLRLIYYSQIVNDFQKGDIAEGYSVSREKKESFPLTVTSAQKNPTAFYLCASRPTWTGRHEQYFGPGTRLTVT.

In this sample, this clone turned up many times. The CDR3 end lies 3 residues beyond the end of the read and is filled in from the germline J gene. V and J are TRBV19 and TRBJ2-6; 9 nucleotides agree with TRBD2. Germline assignment: CDR1 LNHDA and CDR2 SQIVND (reference sequence). Unmatched junction bases numbered 1, after V lost 1 base and J lost 0 bases. This CDR3 spans 17 amino acids. The CDR3 loop is CASSIASGDSGANVLTF. The covered CDR3 bases are TGTGCCAGTAGTATAGCTAGCGGGGACTCTGGGGCCAACGTC.

The table lists this clone with a few counts. The sequence runs out 3 residues before the end of the CDR3; the remainder is reconstructed from the germline J gene. The V call is TRBV30, the J call TRBJ1-2; 8 bases agree with TRBD1. Germline assignment: CDR1 GTSNPN and CDR2 SVGIG (reference sequence). The CDR3 spans 14 residues. Partial CDR3 DNA: TGTGCCTGGAGTAGGGACAGGAGCTCCTACGAC. Protein product: CAWSRDRSSYD. The CDR3 in full is CAWSRDRSSYDYTF. Full variable domain (rest looked up from reference TRBV30 and TRBJ1-2): SQTIHQWPATLVQPVGSPLSLECTVEGTSNPNLYWYRQAAGRGLQLLFYSVGIGQISSEVPQNLSASRPQDRQFILSSKKLLLSDSGFYLCAWSRDRSSYDYTFGSGTRLTVV.

This clone was observed a few times. The read gets to within 3 residues of the CDR3 end, and the germline J gene fills in the rest. V is TRBV5-1 and J is TRBJ2-4, with D unclear. Trimming took off 6 bases at V and 7 bases at J, with 20 bases between the two ends. The CDR3 sequence is 15 residues long. Germline-derived CDR1 and CDR2 are SGHRS and YFSETQ. The CDR3 loop is CASKKSEADVNIQYF. The CDR3 bases that were read are TGCGCCAGCAAAAAGTCAGAGGCTGATGTGAACATT.

About this clone: Relative to the germline gene, one junction end is altered; a read error may explain this. Read coverage stops 3 residues before the CDR3 terminus; the germline J gene supplies the remainder. The rearrangement links TRBV7-3 to TRBJ2-7; 8 bases line up with TRBD2. The length of the CDR3 is 13 residues. Looked up from germline, CDR1 is SGHTA and CDR2 is FQGTGA. CDR3 bases read: TGTTCCAGCAGCTTGGGACTAGCCTACGAG. This sequence encodes CSSSLGLAYE. The full CDR3 protein is CSSSLGLAYEQYF.

As concerns this clone: The read ends 3 residues early relative to the CDR3; the germline J gene fills the gap. V usage is TRBV20-1 and J usage is TRBJ2-7, with D tentatively TRBD1 (6 bases). Germline loops: CDR1 DFQATT, CDR2 SNEGSKA (reference sequence). V lost 6 bases, J lost 2 bases, and 20 bases lay in between. CDR3 length: 15 amino acids. The CDR3 DNA, read in part, is TGCAGTGCCGAGTCTACCCAGGGGAGCCCCTACGAG. It encodes CSAESTQGSPYE. The full CDR3 protein reads CSAESTQGSPYEQYF.

This clone is termed medium-sized (0.01 to 0.1%). The observed sequence ends 3 residues before the CDR3 terminus, with the missing tail filled in from the germline J gene. The rearrangement joins TRBV30 to TRBJ2-7; D not certain. Germline values: CDR1 GTSNPN, CDR2 SVGIG (reference sequence). V was pared by 1 base and J by 5 bases, with 12 bases between. The CDR3 covers 13 residues. The sequenced CDR3 bases are TGTGCCTGGAGTGGAGACTCCTTCCACGAG. It specifies CAWSGDSFHE. The entire CDR3 sequence reads CAWSGDSFHEQYF.

This clone occurred many times. The sequenced fragment ends 3 residues before the CDR3 boundary, so the rest is inferred from the germline J gene. The rearrangement uses TRBV7-8 and TRBJ2-5, with 10 bases fitting TRBD2. Trimming at V came to 4 bases and at J to 2 bases, leaving 7 bases not matched to a gene. There are 16 residues in the CDR3. CDR1 SGHVS and CDR2 FQNEAQ come from the germline V gene. This chain's CDR3 is CASSSHRLAGQETQYF. CDR3 bases read: TGTGCCAGCAGCTCCCACCGACTAGCGGGTCAAGAGACC.